This entry features one T cell receptor (beta chain) sequence. By share, this clonotype ranks as medium-sized (0.01 to 0.1%). There is no known antigen for this receptor. Base-call qualities are not available, and no considerably larger clone is one nucleotide away. The entry originates in a study of T cells in AML relapse after transplant (dated by TCRdb to between 2019 and 2020). In terms of the full investigation: The remission controls were clinically matched patients who stayed in long-term complete remission and had follow-up of more than 3 years. Remission samples were bone marrow collected about 1 year after HSCT from patients who maintained complete remission. In this retrospective study, inhibitory receptor expression and TCR repertoires of bone marrow T cells were examined in patients given allogeneic HSCT for myeloid malignancy.

Taken from cysteine to phenylalanine, the CDR3 has 16 residues. The retained sequence is limited to the CDR3, 48 bases, with the frame set at the first base. Ends trimmed: V by 2 bases, J by 4 bases; bases unmatched to a gene: 6. CDR1 and CDR2 are drawn from the germline V gene (reference sequence): SEHNR, FQNEAQ. Summary of the overall study and its limitations: TCR repertoire comparisons were based on very few samples, with only a few individuals included per group for unsorted bone marrow.

The library was made by PCR. TCR alpha and beta chains were amplified from RNA with a modified RACE PCR protocol rather than multiplex PCR. The libraries were sequenced on an Illumina MiSeq, and sample-specific barcode combinations were used to demultiplex the raw reads. The authors' pipeline ran thus. TCR clonotypes were identified from the sequencing reads using MiXCR software. TCRdb reprocessing: public reads trimmed at Q25 with fastp, clones called with MiXCR, in-frame beta chains kept. All rows with the same CDR3 protein become a single entry with the most common DNA and genes. TCRdb's processing, not the authors' own work, is the source of the V and J calls. The sample table holds 3,000 to 4,000 distinct CDR3 sequences, of which about 10% were seen once. In total, the top ten clones hold about 30% of the sample.

The chain uses TRBV7-9 and TRBJ2-1, with 9 central nucleotides matching TRBD1. Specimen: bone marrow, either the whole sample or a sorted T cell fraction (not recorded which), collected in complete remission. This TCR was recovered from a human donor who had a stem cell transplant for acute myeloid leukemia. Following transplantation, T cells from the graft donor may be among those present. The DNA sequence is as follows: TGTGCCAGCAGCTTAATCCCGGGACAGGGTTACAATGAGCAGTTCTTC. Its product reads: CASSLIPGQGYNEQFF.